This T cell receptor (beta chain) was identified in a study of human T cells and chemical hapten exposure. Study information: There were per-sample TCR yield variations, arising mainly from small pooled library volume differences.

This CDR3 spans 13 amino acids. The V end was cut by 1 base, the J end by 4 bases, with 9 bases between. Germline V lookup: CDR1 SGHRS, CDR2 YFSETQ. Specified time point: healthy volunteer bleed at 2 weeks. Total RNA extraction was carried out from unfractionated whole blood. TCRdb re-derived calls from the RACE reads in MiXCR, one entry per CDR3 protein. The table shows about 45,000 distinct CDR3 sequences, with almost 4.5% occurring only once. This clonotype was observed at least ten times. The V gene is TRBV5-1, the J gene TRBJ2-7; D uncertain. The TCR originated in a human donor in good health. Some clones in this sample may be carry-over from other donors' samples. Sequencing used whole blood. CDR3 protein: CASSLQLGYEQYF. The CDR3 DNA sequence: TGCGCCAGCAGCTTGCAATTAGGGTACGAGCAGTACTTC.